The 10 T cell receptor beta chains listed next were all sequenced from one sample in a study of shared clonotypes between healthy human individuals. Assay used: immunoSEQ multiplex PCR; TCRdb lists only in-frame clones, some missing. The sample lists about 190,000 clones; 65% to 80% were seen once. The sequencing sample was made of memory CD4+ T cells sorted from blood. Subset reported: CD45RA-negative fraction. These receptors all come from a man between 25 and 39 years old in good health.

This clone was counted between two and nine times. The CDR3 region is CASSLLGRNTDTQYF. CDR3 DNA sequence: TGTGCCAGCAGCTTGTTAGGACGGAACACAGATACGCAGTATTTT. The chain is built from TRBV5-6 and TRBJ2-3; D gene uncertain. With 1 base removed from V and 2 bases from J, the gap between germline ends came to 11 bases. The germline gives CDR1 SGHDT, CDR2 YYEEEE. This CDR3 comprises 15 residues.

This chain's CDR3 is CASSSASYEQYF. DNA for the CDR3: TGCGCCAGCAGCTCTGCCTCCTACGAGCAGTACTTC. V usage is TRBV5-1 and J usage is TRBJ2-7; unclear D gene. This CDR3 contains 12 residues. Germline-derived CDR1 and CDR2 are SGHRS and YFSETQ. Trimming shortened V by 3 bases and J by 0 bases, and 4 bases separated the two germline ends.

The chain joins TRBV10-2 to TRBJ2-1, with D unclear. In germline, CDR1 is WSHSY, CDR2 SAAADI. Trimming pared 5 bases from V and 7 bases from J, leaving 6 bases between. This CDR3 has 11 residues. The CDR3 reads CASSPKNEQFF. CDR3 DNA sequence: TGCGCCAGCAGTCCTAAAAATGAGCAGTTCTTC.

The chain recombines TRBV14 with TRBJ2-3; 10 nucleotides line up with TRBD1. The trim removed 8 bases at V and 14 bases at J, leaving 7 bases unmatched. The CDR3 length is 11 residues. Looked up from germline, CDR1 is SGHDN and CDR2 is FVKESK. The CDR3 loop is CASGQGGSPYF. Here the CDR3 DNA reads TGTGCCAGCGGACAGGGGGGCTCACCGTATTTT.

The chain recombines TRBV10-3 with TRBJ2-7; TRBD1 agrees at 10 bases. The CDR3 totals 16 residues. V trimming: 5 bases; J trimming: 2 bases; junction bases outside the gene matches: 9. Germline lookup yields CDR1 ENHRY and CDR2 SYGVKD. Written as DNA, the CDR3 is TGTGCCATCAGTCCCCGCCAGGGACAGGGGACCTACGAGCAGTACTTC. Its protein product is CAISPRQGQGTYEQYF.

This clone was found many times. The chain recombines TRBV7-9 with TRBJ1-1, with D possibly matching TRBD1 (6 bases). Germline-derived CDR1 and CDR2 are SEHNR and FQNEAQ (reference sequence). V lost 4 bases and J 4 bases, leaving 10 bases between the germline ends. The CDR3 length is 13 residues. CDR3 residues: CASSSGRGTEAFF. In nucleotides, the CDR3 is TGTGCCAGCAGCTCAGGCAGGGGCACTGAAGCTTTCTTT.

The chain carries TRBV18 and TRBJ2-1, with 9 bases matching TRBD2. The CDR3 spans 15 residues. In germline, CDR1 is KGHSH, CDR2 LQKENI. J gave up 6 bases and V 6 bases, and 9 bases lay outside the gene matches. The DNA for the CDR3 is TGTGCCAGCTCGCGCGGGAGGGCAGAAGGCAATGAGCAGTTCTTC. Protein: CASSRGRAEGNEQFF. The complete variable domain, with remaining parts taken from reference TRBV18 and TRBJ2-1, reads NAGVMQNPRHLVRRRGQEARLRCSPMKGHSHVYWYRQLPEEGLKFMVYLQKENIIDESGMPKERFSAEFPKEGPSILRIQQVVRGDSAAYFCASSRGRAEGNEQFFGPGTRLTVL.

This chain uses TRBV6-1 with TRBJ2-3, with TRBD2 identical over 7 bases. With V trimmed by 5 bases and J by 5 bases, 4 bases remained unmatched. CDR1 and CDR2 (germline): MNHNS, SASEGT. The CDR3 is made up of 13 amino acids. CDR3 in amino acids: CASSPLAGDTQYF. CDR3 nucleotides: TGTGCCAGCAGTCCTTTAGCGGGAGATACGCAGTATTTT.

This clone has just a few counts. The chain has TRBV14 and TRBJ2-3; 11 bases map to TRBD1. Looked up from germline, CDR1 is SGHDN and CDR2 is FVKESK. The CDR3 length is 16 residues. After removal of 3 bases from V and 5 bases from J, the junction contained 7 bases not matched to a gene. The CDR3 DNA reads as TGTGCCAGCAGCCAGTTGGGACAGGGGGTCCGAGATACGCAGTATTTT. Protein: CASSQLGQGVRDTQYF.

This clone came up once. V is TRBV11-2 and J is TRBJ2-1; a weak D match, TRBD2 (6 bases). Trimming took 4 bases from V and 8 from J, leaving 15 bases between them. Germline lookup yields CDR1 SGHAT and CDR2 FQNNGV. The CDR3 length is 14 residues. CDR3 nucleotide sequence: TGTGCCAGCAGCTCCGGGACTGGTTCGGATGAGCAGTTCTTC. Protein sequence: CASSSGTGSDEQFF.